The 16 T cell receptor beta chains in this list originate from one sample, sequenced in a study of cytomegalovirus exposure and HLA in healthy donors (dated by TCRdb to between 2016 and 2019). Libraries were constructed by the immunoSEQ multiplex PCR assay. For the multiplex PCR, a mixture combining 60 forward primers for TCR Vbeta segments and 13 reverse primers for TCR Jbeta segments was used. TCRdb limited this immuneACCESS table to in-frame rearrangements with V and J called. A share of clones is missing; checked studies link under half to unresolved V genes, and the rest is unexplained. This sample has under 150,000 clones in its table, and roughly 79% of those were observed once. The top ten clonotypes cover around 1.9% of the sample. The specimen was PBMCs. The receptors here all came from a middle-aged woman in good health and CMV-seronegative.

The V and J genes are TRBV25-1 and TRBJ2-7; D is possibly TRBD2 (7 bases). V was clipped by 3 bases and J by 2 bases, with 11 bases between them. Germline V gene sequence: CDR1 MGHDK, CDR2 SYGVNS. This CDR3 is built from 14 residues. The CDR3 here is CASSEGGGAYEQYF. CDR3 bases: TGTGCCAGCAGTGAGGGGGGGGGCGCCTACGAGCAGTACTTC.

The gene calls are TRBV9 and TRBJ1-1, with 7 nucleotides matching TRBD1. The germline CDR1 and CDR2 sequences are SGDLS and YYNGEE. V was pared by 4 bases and J by 3 bases, with 6 bases of the junction left unmatched. The CDR3 consists of 14 residues. CDR3 amino acids: CASSLRQGDTEAFF. Written as DNA, the CDR3 is TGTGCCAGCAGCTTACGACAGGGCGACACTGAAGCTTTCTTT.

This clone came up once. This chain uses TRBV11-3 with TRBJ1-1; a possible D gene is TRBD1 (5 bases). Germline V gives CDR1 SGHNT, CDR2 YENEEA. V was trimmed by 5 bases and J by 3 bases, leaving 7 bases between them. CDR3 length: 12 amino acids. The DNA of the CDR3 is TGTGCCAGCAGCCAGGGATACACTGAAGCTTTCTTT. Its translation is CASSQGYTEAFF.

V and J are TRBV23-1 and TRBJ2-7, with 9 bases aligning to TRBD2. TRBV23-1 is classed as an ORF, of uncertain function. V lost 8 bases and J lost 2; bases outside the gene matches: 13. This CDR3 region has 16 residues. DNA for the CDR3: TGCGCCAGCCTCCCCCCCCGACTAGCGGAGACCTACGAGCAGTACTTC. As protein: CASLPPRLAETYEQYF.

The rearrangement links TRBV27 to TRBJ2-2; D possibly corresponds to TRBD2 (6 bases). Germline V gene data show CDR1 as MNHEY and CDR2 as SMNVEV (reference sequence). The length of the CDR3 is 14 residues. V gave up 3 bases and J gave up 7 bases, with 12 bases separating them. The DNA for the CDR3 is TGTGCCAGCAGTTTGACGGGAGTTGACGGGGAGCTGTTTTTT. It translates to CASSLTGVDGELFF.

The chain carries TRBV5-1 and TRBJ2-5; the match to TRBD2 covers 13 bases. The V gene's germline CDR1 is SGHRS and CDR2 YFSETQ. This CDR3 spans 16 amino acids. V shed 1 base, J shed 5 bases, and the junction held 5 bases outside the gene matches. The CDR3 coding sequence is TGCGCCAGCAGCTTGAGGACTAGCGGGAGTAGGGAGACCCAGTACTTC. This encodes CASSLRTSGSRETQYF.

V and J are TRBV5-4 and TRBJ2-5, with D maybe TRBD2 (6 bases). This CDR3 is 14 amino acids long. Germline V CDR1 and CDR2: SGHNT, YYREEE (reference sequence). V dropped 4 bases and J dropped 11 bases, with 21 bases sitting between them. CDR3 in DNA: TGTGCCAGCAGCCTAATAACAGGCTCTCGGGAGCAGTACTTC. Its translation: CASSLITGSREQYF.

The chain links TRBV10-3 to TRBJ1-1, with a possible D match to TRBD1 (5 bases). V was pared by 10 bases and J by 7 bases, with 13 bases between. Germline loops: CDR1 ENHRY, CDR2 SYGVKD. This CDR3 has 11 residues. CDR3 residues: CATGTPGEAFF. CDR3 DNA sequence: TGTGCCACCGGGACTCCGGGTGAAGCTTTCTTT.

The V call is TRBV10-3, the J call TRBJ2-5; TRBD1 aligns across 9 bases. The J call may be in error: the DNA end matches TRBJ2-7 better. The length of the CDR3 is 14 residues. The V gene's germline CDR1 is ENHRY and CDR2 SYGVKD. The CDR3 is CAITSGTGTYEQYF. CDR3 nucleotide sequence: TGTGCCATCACCTCCGGGACAGGGACCTACGAGCAGTACTTC.

The rearrangement uses TRBV13 and TRBJ2-3; 12 bases line up with TRBD1. The CDR3 sequence is 16 residues long. Trimming at V came to 5 bases and at J to 5 bases, leaving 8 bases not matched to a gene. CDR1 is PRHDT, CDR2 FYEKMQ, per germline (reference sequence). The CDR3 region is CASSPGDRGREDTQYF. CDR3 nucleotides: TGTGCCAGCAGCCCGGGGGACAGGGGGCGGGAAGATACGCAGTATTTT. Based on the CDR3 plus reference TRBV13 and TRBJ2-3, the full variable domain is AAGVIQSPRHLIKEKRETATLKCYPIPRHDTVYWYQQGPGQDPQFLISFYEKMQSDKGSIPDRFSAQQFSDYHSELNMSSLELGDSALYFCASSPGDRGREDTQYFGPGTRLTVL.

The genes are TRBV7-8 and TRBJ2-5; possibly TRBD1 for D (6 bases). The germline V gene has CDR1 SGHVS and CDR2 FQNEAQ. The CDR3 is made up of 15 amino acids. V was clipped by 5 bases and J by 5 bases, with 18 bases between them. CDR3: CASSTPIQGSETQYF. For the CDR3, the DNA is TGTGCCAGCAGCACACCTATACAGGGAAGCGAGACCCAGTACTTC.

The genes are TRBV7-7 and TRBJ2-2; unclear D gene. The CDR3 totals 14 residues. Trimming shortened V by 0 bases and J by 1 base, and 3 bases separated the two germline ends. Germline loops: CDR1 SSHAT, CDR2 FNYEAQ (reference sequence). CDR3 sequence: CASSLAGNTGELFF. In DNA form, the CDR3 reads TGTGCCAGCAGCTTAGCCGGGAACACCGGGGAGCTGTTTTTT.

The J gene is TRBJ2-3, the V gene TRBV9; 11 nucleotides align to TRBD2. V was clipped by 2 bases and J by 4 bases; unmatched bases: 6. The CDR3 consists of 16 residues. Germline V gene lookup returns CDR1 SGDLS and CDR2 YYNGEE. The CDR3 loop is CASSVGLADSSDTQYF. CDR3 DNA: TGTGCCAGCAGCGTGGGACTAGCGGACTCGTCAGATACGCAGTATTTT.

V and J are TRBV19 and TRBJ1-1; possibly TRBD1 for D (5 bases). V was clipped by 8 bases and J by 10 bases, with 20 bases between them. The CDR3 runs to 13 residues. The germline V gene has CDR1 LNHDA and CDR2 SQIVND (reference sequence). CDR3 sequence: CASQGRSGLGAFF. In nucleotides, the CDR3 is TGTGCCAGTCAGGGAAGGTCGGGCTTAGGAGCTTTCTTT.

V is TRBV9 and J is TRBJ1-6, with TRBD1 matching 9 bases. Looked up from germline, CDR1 is SGDLS and CDR2 is YYNGEE. The CDR3 has 13 residues. After removal of 9 bases from V and 10 bases from J, the junction contained 8 bases not matched to a gene. CDR3 bases: TGTGCCATCTACAGGGGGCGAGAGTCACCCCTCCACTTT. This sequence encodes CAIYRGRESPLHF.

This rearrangement joins TRBV7-8 to TRBJ1-5, with 9 positions matching TRBD1. This CDR3 spans 15 amino acids. Trimming at V came to 1 base and at J to 4 bases, leaving 2 bases not matched to a gene. Germline CDR1 and CDR2: SGHVS and FQNEAQ. The CDR3 protein is CASSLGQGENQPQHF. CDR3 sequence (DNA): TGTGCCAGCAGCTTAGGACAGGGGGAAAATCAGCCCCAGCATTTT.